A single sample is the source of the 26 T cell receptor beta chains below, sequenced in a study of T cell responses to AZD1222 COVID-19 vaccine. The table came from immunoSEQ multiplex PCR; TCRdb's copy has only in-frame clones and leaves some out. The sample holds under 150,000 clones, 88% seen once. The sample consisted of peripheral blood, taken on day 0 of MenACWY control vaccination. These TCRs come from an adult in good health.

CDR3 in amino acids: CASSLKARQGMNTEAFF. CDR3 bases: TGTGCCAGCTCACTCAAGGCCCGACAGGGCATGAACACTGAAGCTTTCTTT. The J gene is TRBJ1-1, the V gene TRBV18; TRBD1 matches 7 bases. J lost 0 bases, V lost 4 bases, and 11 bases had no gene match. The CDR3 consists of 17 residues. From germline, CDR1 is KGHSH and CDR2 LQKENI.

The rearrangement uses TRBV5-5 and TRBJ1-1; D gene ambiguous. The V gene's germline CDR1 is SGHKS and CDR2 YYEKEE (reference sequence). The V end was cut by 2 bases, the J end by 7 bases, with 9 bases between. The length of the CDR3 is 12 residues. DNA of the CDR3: TGTGCCAGCAGCTTTGGAGTCGGTGAAGCTTTCTTT. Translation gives CASSFGVGEAFF. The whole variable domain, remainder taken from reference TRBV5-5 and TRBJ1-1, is DAGVTQSPTHLIKTRGQQVTLRCSPISGHKSVSWYQQVLGQGPQFIFQYYEKEERGRGNFPDRFSARQFPNYSSELNVNALLLGDSALYLCASSFGVGEAFFGQGTRLTVV.

The CDR3 DNA sequence: TGTGCCAGTAGTATAGGAGCGGCCAAATATGGCTACACCTTC. This encodes CASSIGAAKYGYTF. The chain has TRBV19 and TRBJ1-2; D call uncertain. Germline V lookup: CDR1 LNHDA, CDR2 SQIVND (reference sequence). Trimming pared 1 base from V and 5 bases from J, leaving 11 bases between. This CDR3 spans 14 amino acids.

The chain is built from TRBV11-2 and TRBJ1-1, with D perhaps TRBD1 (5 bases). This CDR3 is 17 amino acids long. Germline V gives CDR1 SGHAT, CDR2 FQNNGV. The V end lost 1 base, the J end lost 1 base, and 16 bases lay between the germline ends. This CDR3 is CASSLAGLTGGNTEAFF. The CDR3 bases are TGTGCCAGCAGCTTAGCGGGGTTAACAGGAGGGAACACTGAAGCTTTCTTT.

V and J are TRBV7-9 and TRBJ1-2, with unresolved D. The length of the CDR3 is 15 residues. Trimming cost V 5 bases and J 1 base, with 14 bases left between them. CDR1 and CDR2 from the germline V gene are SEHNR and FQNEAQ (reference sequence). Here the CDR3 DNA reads TGTGCCAGCAGCCCTCCCTATGAGGATAACTATGGCTACACCTTC. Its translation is CASSPPYEDNYGYTF.

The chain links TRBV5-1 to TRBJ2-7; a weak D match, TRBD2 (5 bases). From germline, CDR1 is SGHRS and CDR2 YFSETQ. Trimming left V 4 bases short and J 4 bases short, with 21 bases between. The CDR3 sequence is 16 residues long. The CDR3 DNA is TGCGCCAGCAGCCAGGCAAGGGAGAAAAGAAGGTACGAGCAGTACTTC. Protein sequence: CASSQAREKRRYEQYF.

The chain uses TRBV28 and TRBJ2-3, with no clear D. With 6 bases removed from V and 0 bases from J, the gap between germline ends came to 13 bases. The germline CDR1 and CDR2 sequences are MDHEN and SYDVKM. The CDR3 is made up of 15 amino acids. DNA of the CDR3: TGTGCCAGCAGGACCGATAACCTAAGCACAGATACGCAGTATTTT. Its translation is CASRTDNLSTDTQYF.

The CDR3 DNA reads as TGTGCCAGCAGCTTATTCGGAACAGCTAATGAAAAACTGTTTTTT. Amino acids: CASSLFGTANEKLFF. The chain combines TRBV7-9 with TRBJ1-4, with D hard to call. V gave up 2 bases and J gave up 3 bases, with 10 bases separating them. The germline CDR1 and CDR2 sequences are SEHNR and FQNEAQ (reference sequence). CDR3 length equals 15 residues.

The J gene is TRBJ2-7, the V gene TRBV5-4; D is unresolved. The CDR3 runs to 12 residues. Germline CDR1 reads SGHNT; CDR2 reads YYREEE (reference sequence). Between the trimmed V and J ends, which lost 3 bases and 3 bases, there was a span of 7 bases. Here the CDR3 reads CASSYDYYEQYF. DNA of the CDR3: TGTGCCAGCAGCTACGATTACTACGAGCAGTACTTC.

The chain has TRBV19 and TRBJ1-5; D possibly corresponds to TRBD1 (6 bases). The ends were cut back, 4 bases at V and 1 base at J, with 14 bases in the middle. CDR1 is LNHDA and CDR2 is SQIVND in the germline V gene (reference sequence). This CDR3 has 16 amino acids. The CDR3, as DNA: TGTGCCAGTAGTACCCGGGGCGGGACAAGCAATCAGCCCCAGCATTTT. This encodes CASSTRGGTSNQPQHF. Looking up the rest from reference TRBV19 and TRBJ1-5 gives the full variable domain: DGGITQSPKYLFRKEGQNVTLSCEQNLNHDAMYWYRQDPGQGLRLIYYSQIVNDFQKGDIAEGYSVSREKKESFPLTVTSAQKNPTAFYLCASSTRGGTSNQPQHFGDGTRLSIL.

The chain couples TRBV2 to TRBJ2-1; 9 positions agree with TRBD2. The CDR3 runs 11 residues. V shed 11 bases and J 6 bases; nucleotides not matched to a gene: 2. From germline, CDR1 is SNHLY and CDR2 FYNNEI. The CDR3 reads CAAAGGNEQFF. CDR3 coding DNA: TGTGCCGCAGCGGGGGGCAATGAGCAGTTCTTC.

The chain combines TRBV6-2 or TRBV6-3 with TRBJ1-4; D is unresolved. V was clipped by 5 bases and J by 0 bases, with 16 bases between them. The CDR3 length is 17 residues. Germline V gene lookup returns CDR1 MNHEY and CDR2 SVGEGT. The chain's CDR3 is CASSKPRTGTTNEKLFF. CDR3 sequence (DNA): TGTGCCAGCAGTAAGCCCCGGACGGGGACAACTAATGAAAAACTGTTTTTT.

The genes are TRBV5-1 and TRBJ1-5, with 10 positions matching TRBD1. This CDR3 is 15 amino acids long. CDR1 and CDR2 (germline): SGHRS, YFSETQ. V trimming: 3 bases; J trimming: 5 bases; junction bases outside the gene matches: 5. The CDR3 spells CASSWTGGKDQPQHF. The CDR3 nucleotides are TGCGCCAGCAGCTGGACAGGGGGAAAGGATCAGCCCCAGCATTTT.

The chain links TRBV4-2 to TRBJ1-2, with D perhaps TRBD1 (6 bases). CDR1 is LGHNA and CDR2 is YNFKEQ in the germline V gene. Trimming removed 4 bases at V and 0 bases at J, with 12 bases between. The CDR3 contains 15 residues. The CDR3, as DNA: TGTGCCAGCAGCCGCGGACAGCCAACTAACTATGGCTACACCTTC. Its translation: CASSRGQPTNYGYTF.

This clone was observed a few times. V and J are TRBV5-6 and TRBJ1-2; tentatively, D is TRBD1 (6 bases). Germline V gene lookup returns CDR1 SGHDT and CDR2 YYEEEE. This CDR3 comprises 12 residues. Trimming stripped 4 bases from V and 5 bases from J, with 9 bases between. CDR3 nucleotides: TGTGCCAGCAGCCCGCAGGGGTATGGCTACACCTTC. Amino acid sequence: CASSPQGYGYTF.

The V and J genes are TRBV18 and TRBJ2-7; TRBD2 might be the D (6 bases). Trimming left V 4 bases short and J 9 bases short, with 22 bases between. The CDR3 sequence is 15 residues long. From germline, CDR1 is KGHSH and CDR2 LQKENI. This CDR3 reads CASSLSGTGEVAQYF. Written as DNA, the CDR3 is TGTGCCAGCTCACTCTCCGGGACGGGAGAGGTCGCGCAGTACTTC.

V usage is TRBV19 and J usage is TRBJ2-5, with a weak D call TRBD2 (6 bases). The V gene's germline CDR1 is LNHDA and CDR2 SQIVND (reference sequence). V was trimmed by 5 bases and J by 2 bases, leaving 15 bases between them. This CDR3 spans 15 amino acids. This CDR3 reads CASSSAGTPQETQYF. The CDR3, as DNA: TGTGCCAGTAGTTCCGCCGGGACTCCTCAAGAGACCCAGTACTTC.

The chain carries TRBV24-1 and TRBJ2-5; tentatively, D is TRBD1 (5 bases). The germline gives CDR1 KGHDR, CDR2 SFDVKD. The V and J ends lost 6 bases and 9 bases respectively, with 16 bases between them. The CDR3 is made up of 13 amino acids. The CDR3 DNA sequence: TGTGCCACCAGTACTTCCGACAGAAACCCCCAGTACTTC. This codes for CATSTSDRNPQYF.

CDR3 loop: CASPRDGYQPQHF. DNA of the CDR3: TGCGCCAGCCCCCGGGACGGATATCAGCCCCAGCATTTT. The J gene is TRBJ1-5, the V gene TRBV10-1, with D possibly being TRBD1 (5 bases). Germline V lookup: CDR1 WNHNN, CDR2 SYGVQD (reference sequence). Trimming cost V 8 bases and J 5 bases, with 13 bases left between them. The CDR3 covers 13 residues.

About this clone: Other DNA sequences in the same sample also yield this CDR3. This chain's CDR3 is CATSDLNNEQFF. The CDR3 DNA reads TGTGCCACCAGTGATTTGAATAATGAGCAGTTCTTC. The rearrangement joins TRBV24-1 to TRBJ2-1; D ambiguous. CDR3 length: 12 residues. In germline, CDR1 is KGHDR, CDR2 SFDVKD. The ends were cut back, 0 bases at V and 7 bases at J, with 3 bases in the middle.

The CDR3, as DNA: TGTGCCTGGACTTTAACAGGGTACGAGCAGTACTTC. It encodes CAWTLTGYEQYF. The chain employs TRBV30 and TRBJ2-7; weak D call: TRBD1 (6 bases). Germline CDR1 reads GTSNPN; CDR2 reads SVGIG (reference sequence). The CDR3 spans 12 residues. Deletions cut 4 bases from V and 4 bases from J, with 11 bases between.

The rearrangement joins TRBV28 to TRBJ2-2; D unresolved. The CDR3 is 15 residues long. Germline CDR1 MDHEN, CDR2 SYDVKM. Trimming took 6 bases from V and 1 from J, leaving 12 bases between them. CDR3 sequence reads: CASRRGSRNTGELFF. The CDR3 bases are TGTGCCAGCAGGCGCGGTAGCCGGAACACCGGGGAGCTGTTTTTT.

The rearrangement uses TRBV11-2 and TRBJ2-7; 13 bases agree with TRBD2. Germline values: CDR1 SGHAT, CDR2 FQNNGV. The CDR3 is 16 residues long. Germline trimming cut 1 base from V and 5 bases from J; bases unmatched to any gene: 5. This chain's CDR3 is CASSLVTSGRNHEQYF. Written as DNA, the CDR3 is TGTGCCAGCAGCTTAGTGACTAGCGGGAGGAACCACGAGCAGTACTTC.

The CDR3 here is CASSSHGRSGYTF. The CDR3 DNA reads as TGTGCCAGCAGTTCTCATGGGCGGAGTGGCTACACCTTC. J is TRBJ1-2 and V is TRBV12-3 or TRBV12-4, with D unclear. The CDR3 covers 13 residues. Deletions cut 4 bases from V and 7 bases from J, with 13 bases between.

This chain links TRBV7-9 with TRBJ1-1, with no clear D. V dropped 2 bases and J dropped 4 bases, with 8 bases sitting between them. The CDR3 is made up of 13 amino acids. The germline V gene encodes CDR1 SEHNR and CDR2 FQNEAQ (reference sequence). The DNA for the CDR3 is TGTGCCAGCAGCTTAATCGGGGTCACTGAAGCTTTCTTT. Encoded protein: CASSLIGVTEAFF.

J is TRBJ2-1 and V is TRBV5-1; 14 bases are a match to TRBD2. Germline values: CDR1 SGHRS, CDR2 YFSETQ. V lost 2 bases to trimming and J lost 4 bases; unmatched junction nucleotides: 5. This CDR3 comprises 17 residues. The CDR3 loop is CASSFQGLAGVYNEQFF. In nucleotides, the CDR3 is TGCGCCAGCAGCTTCCAGGGACTAGCGGGAGTATACAATGAGCAGTTCTTC. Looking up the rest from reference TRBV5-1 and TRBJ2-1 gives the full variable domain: KAGVTQTPRYLIKTRGQQVTLSCSPISGHRSVSWYQQTPGQGLQFLFEYFSETQRNKGNFPGRFSGRQFSNSRSEMNVSTLELGDSALYLCASSFQGLAGVYNEQFFGPGTRLTVL.